This T cell receptor beta chain was obtained from a study of technical replicates of blood from a few donors. Only in-frame clones appear in the TCRdb table, and some are missing; sequencing was by immunoSEQ multiplex PCR. The sample has around 50,000 clones, roughly nine tenths seen once. This clonotype was obtained from a human donor in good health. Some clones in this sample may be carry-over from other donors' samples. The sequencing input was PBMCs.

CDR3 in amino acids: CAGQTNTGVGEKLFF. CDR3 sequence (DNA): TGTGCCGGTCAAACAAATACAGGGGTGGGCGAAAAACTGTTTTTT. The rearrangement uses TRBV30 and TRBJ1-4, with TRBD1 identical over 7 bases. V dropped 8 bases and J dropped 8; count of bases not matched to a gene: 17. This CDR3 comprises 15 residues. The germline CDR1 and CDR2 sequences are GTSNPN and SVGIG (reference sequence).